The clone carrying this TCR beta chain was observed many times. What it recognizes is unknown. The data are from a study of neurological immune-mediated disorders. General observations from the study: There were no CDR3 amino acid sequences shared by expanded clones across subjects, a result suggesting private repertoires in all groups.

CDR3 size: 18 residues. The germline V gene encodes CDR1 SGHVS and CDR2 FNYEAQ. V gave up 5 bases and J gave up 3 bases; unmatched junction bases: 8. The method for making cDNA was 5'RACE, and it used 10-nucleotide random UMIs. TCRdb reprocessed the 5' RACE reads with MiXCR, giving one entry per CDR3 protein. The table has about 79,000 distinct CDR3 sequences, approximately 14% seen once. Healthy controls were blood bank volunteers in Maryland, USA. The unsorted libraries were made from 2 million PBMCs kept at -80 C. The source is a woman aged 45-65 years in good health. This sequence joins TRBV7-6 and TRBJ2-2, with 14 positions matching TRBD2. The sample consisted of PBMCs. CDR3 loop: CASSTRGTSGGHTGELFF. The DNA for the CDR3 is TGTGCCAGCAGCACGCGGGGGACTAGCGGGGGTCACACCGGGGAGCTGTTTTTT.